This T cell receptor beta chain appears in the sequencing data of a study of CD8 T cells in Susac syndrome (dated by TCRdb to about 2019). Context from the whole study: Whether CD8+ T cell activation and differentiation in Susac syndrome was antigen driven was tested using repertoire sequencing. The study compared CD8+ T cell repertoire clonality among 12 healthy donors, around 14 Susac syndrome patients and roughly 16 multiple sclerosis patients.

This clonotype was counted a few times. Its antigen is still unknown. There are no base qualities to consult, and no much larger clone falls within one base. RNA was extracted using the RNeasy kit, and roughly 0.5 to 1 microgram was reverse transcribed with random hexamers. TCR beta CDR3 regions were amplified with the immunoSEQ multiplex PCR assay covering 54 Vbeta and 13 Jbeta segments. Bias from PCR amplification was corrected by using a synthetic template baseline for primer optimization and for computational correction. For the original study's pipeline: Reads were assigned to V, D and J genes according to IMGT and analyzed in immunoSEQ Analyzer, with only productive sequences retained. Clonality was computed as one minus Shannon entropy normalized by log2 of the number of productive unique sequences. For each patient and control, public and private clones were evaluated within the 100 most prevalent clones. Clones were defined as Susac-specific when absent from the healthy and MS cohorts, from about 1,100 published viral clones and from other ImmuneACCESS disease sequences. Using fastp at Q25 and MiXCR, TCRdb reprocessed the public reads and kept productive beta chains. Rows merge per CDR3 protein into single entries with the most common DNA and genes. The V and J calls and clone size are TCRdb's, not the authors'. The table for this sample lists about 300,000 distinct CDR3 sequences; approximately 85% of them were counted only once. The biggest ten clones account for roughly 0.21% of the sample.

High-throughput TCR beta sequencing profiled peripheral blood CD8+ and CD4+ T cells from healthy donors, Susac syndrome patients and multiple sclerosis patients. The multiple sclerosis controls were treatment-naive patients who had stable or active relapsing-remitting disease and met the revised McDonald criteria. Bulk CD8+ and CD4+ T cells were purified magnetically by negative isolation, whereas CD8+ TEMRA cells were enriched by FACS. Blood was drawn into EDTA tubes, processed within 24 hours, and PBMCs were isolated by density gradient centrifugation. PBMCs destined for TCR sequencing were cryopreserved in liquid nitrogen and later thawed in a 37 °C water bath. The sorted or isolated CD4+, CD8+ and CD8+ TEMRA cells reached a purity of at least 90%. The paper as a whole reports these results and caveats: The number of individuals in the TCR sequencing and HLA analysis was acknowledged as relatively small.

The CDR3 has 12 amino acids, counting the end cysteine and phenylalanine. Kept here is only the CDR3 DNA, which spans 36 bases and is read in frame from base 1. Deletion took 0 bases off V and 6 bases off J, with a span of 6 bases between the germline ends. The germline V gene (reference sequence) provides CDR1 WNHNN and CDR2 SYGVQD. The sequenced sample was CD8+ T cells from PBMCs. This receptor was obtained from a human donor with multiple sclerosis. This sequence uses TRBV10-1 and TRBJ2-7; the D region possibly corresponds to TRBD2 (6 bases align). The CDR3 is CASSESEGEQYF. The bases are TGCGCCAGCAGTGAGTCGGAGGGCGAGCAGTACTTC.